Listed below are T cell receptor beta chains from one sample, sequenced in a study of T cell responses to AZD1222 COVID-19 vaccine. Method: immunoSEQ multiplex PCR; TCRdb's copy keeps in-frame clones and lacks some. The data hold more than 150,000 clones, with 85% to 95% observed a single time. Specimen: peripheral blood, collected 28 days after the second AZD1222 dose. The receptors were sampled from an adult who received the AZD1222 COVID-19 vaccine. Each CDR3 is given with its conserved first and last residue. The order of the fields is J gene, V gene, clone size, D gene, CDR3 protein, CDR3 DNA. D genes are given only for firm matches. Where a row states a size, it is once, few, many or the class of an expanded clone; other rows omit it.

TRBJ2-5	TRBV27	-	-	CASRASYQETQYF	TGTGCCAGCAGAGCTAGCTACCAAGAGACCCAGTACTTC
TRBJ1-1	TRBV5-1	-	-	CASSTLEDSEAFF	TGCGCCAGCAGCACCCTCGAGGATTCTGAAGCTTTCTTT
TRBJ1-3	TRBV20-1	-	TRBD1	CSASWRGGDDTIYF	TGCAGTGCTAGTTGGAGAGGGGGCGATGACACCATATATTTT
TRBJ2-3	TRBV18	-	TRBD1	CASSPVRDSPFDTQYF	TGTGCCAGCTCACCGGTCCGGGACAGTCCTTTTGATACGCAGTATTTT
TRBJ2-3	TRBV5-1	-	-	CASSLGGGSTDTQYF	TGCGCCAGCAGCTTGGGTGGGGGCAGCACAGATACGCAGTATTTT
TRBJ1-2	TRBV28	once	-	CASTPTGLVEHGYTF	TGTGCCAGCACCCCAACCGGGCTTGTCGAACATGGCTACACCTTC
TRBJ2-7	TRBV10-2	-	-	CASLGPSTSRYEQYF	TGCGCCAGCTTAGGCCCGTCAACTAGCCGCTACGAGCAGTACTTC
TRBJ1-5	TRBV7-9	-	-	CASSFRENQPQHF	TGTGCCAGCAGCTTCAGGGAAAATCAGCCCCAGCATTTT
TRBJ1-5	TRBV24-1	-	-	CATSDGRGGNQPQHF	TGTGCCACCAGTGATGGGAGGGGCGGCAATCAGCCCCAGCATTTT
TRBJ1-2	TRBV19	-	TRBD1	CASSLPAGQKAYNYGYTF	TGTGCCAGTAGTCTTCCTGCGGGACAGAAAGCTTACAACTATGGCTACACCTTC
TRBJ2-1	TRBV6-5	once	-	CASTQRNEQFF	TGTGCCAGCACCCAACGGAATGAGCAGTTCTTC
TRBJ1-1	TRBV18	-	-	CASSPEHGKGTEAFF	TGTGCCAGCTCACCAGAACACGGCAAGGGAACTGAAGCTTTCTTT
TRBJ1-6	TRBV19	-	TRBD1	CASSRTGIYNSPLHF	TGTGCCAGTAGCCGGACAGGGATTTATAATTCACCCCTCCACTTT
TRBJ2-3	TRBV5-1	once	TRBD2	CASSITSSGVTDTQYF	TGCGCCAGCAGCATCACGAGTAGCGGGGTCACAGATACGCAGTATTTT
TRBJ2-7	TRBV27	-	-	CASSLKWQGGYEQYF	TGTGCCAGCAGTTTAAAGTGGCAGGGCGGCTACGAGCAGTACTTC
TRBJ1-2	TRBV3-1/TRBV3-2	-	TRBD1	CASSLMTGSHGYTF	TGTGCCAGCAGCCTTATGACAGGGAGTCATGGCTACACCTTC